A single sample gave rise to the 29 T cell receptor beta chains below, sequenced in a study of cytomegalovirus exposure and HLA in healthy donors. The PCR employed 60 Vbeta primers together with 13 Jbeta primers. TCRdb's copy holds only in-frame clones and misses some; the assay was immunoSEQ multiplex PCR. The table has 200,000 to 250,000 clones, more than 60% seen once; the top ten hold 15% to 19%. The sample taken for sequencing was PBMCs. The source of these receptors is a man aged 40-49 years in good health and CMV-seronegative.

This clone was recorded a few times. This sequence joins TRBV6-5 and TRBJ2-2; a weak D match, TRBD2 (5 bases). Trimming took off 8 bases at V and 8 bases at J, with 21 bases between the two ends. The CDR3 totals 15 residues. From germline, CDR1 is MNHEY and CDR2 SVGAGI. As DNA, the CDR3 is TGTGCCAGCCGTCCATCTGGATCGGGAACTGGGGAGCTGTTTTTT. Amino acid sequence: CASRPSGSGTGELFF.

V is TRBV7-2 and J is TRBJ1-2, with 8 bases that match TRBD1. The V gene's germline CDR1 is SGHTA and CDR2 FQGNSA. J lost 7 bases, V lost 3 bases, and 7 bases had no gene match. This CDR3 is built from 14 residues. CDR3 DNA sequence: TGTGCCAGCAGCTTGAGCCAGGGGGCAGGTGGCTACACCTTC. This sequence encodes CASSLSQGAGGYTF.

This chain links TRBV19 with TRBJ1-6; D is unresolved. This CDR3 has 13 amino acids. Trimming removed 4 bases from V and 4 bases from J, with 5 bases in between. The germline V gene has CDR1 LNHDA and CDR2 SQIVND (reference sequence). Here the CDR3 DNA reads TGTGCCAGTAGTACCGGGTATAATTCACCCCTCCACTTT. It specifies CASSTGYNSPLHF.

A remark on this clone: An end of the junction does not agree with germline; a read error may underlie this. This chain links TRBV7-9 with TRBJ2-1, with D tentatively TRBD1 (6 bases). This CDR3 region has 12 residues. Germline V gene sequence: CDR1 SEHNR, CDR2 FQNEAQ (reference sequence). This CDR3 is CSSSLLGGEQFF. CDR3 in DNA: TGTTCCAGCAGCTTACTAGGGGGAGAGCAGTTCTTC.

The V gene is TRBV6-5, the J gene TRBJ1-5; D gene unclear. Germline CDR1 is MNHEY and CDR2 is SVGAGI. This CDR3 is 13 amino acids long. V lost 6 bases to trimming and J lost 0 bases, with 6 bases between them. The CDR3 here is CASSKLSNQPQHF. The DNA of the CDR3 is TGTGCCAGCAGCAAGCTTAGCAATCAGCCCCAGCATTTT.

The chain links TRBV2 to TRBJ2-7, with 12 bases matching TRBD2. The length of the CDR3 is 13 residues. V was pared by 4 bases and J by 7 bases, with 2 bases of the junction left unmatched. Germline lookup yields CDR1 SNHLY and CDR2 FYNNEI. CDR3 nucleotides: TGTGCCAGCAGTGTAGGACTAGCGGGAGAGCAGTACTTC. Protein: CASSVGLAGEQYF. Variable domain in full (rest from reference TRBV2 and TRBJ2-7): EPEVTQTPSHQVTQMGQEVILRCVPISNHLYFYWYRQILGQKVEFLVSFYNNEISEKSEIFDDQFSVERPDGSNFTLKIRSTKLEDSAMYFCASSVGLAGEQYFGPGTRLTVT.

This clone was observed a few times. CDR3: CASSLADGKAYEQYF. The DNA for the CDR3 is TGTGCCAGTAGCTTAGCGGACGGAAAGGCCTACGAGCAGTACTTC. This chain connects TRBV19 to TRBJ2-7; possible D gene TRBD2, 6 bases. CDR1 and CDR2 from the germline V gene are LNHDA and SQIVND (reference sequence). The V and J ends lost 6 bases and 2 bases respectively, with 17 bases between them. The CDR3 runs 15 residues.

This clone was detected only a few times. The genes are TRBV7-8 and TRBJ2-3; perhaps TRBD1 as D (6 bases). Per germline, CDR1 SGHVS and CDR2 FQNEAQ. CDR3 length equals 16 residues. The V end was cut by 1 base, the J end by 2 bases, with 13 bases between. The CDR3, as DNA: TGTGCCAGCAGCTTAGGGTGGGGGCGTGACACAGATACGCAGTATTTT. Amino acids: CASSLGWGRDTDTQYF.

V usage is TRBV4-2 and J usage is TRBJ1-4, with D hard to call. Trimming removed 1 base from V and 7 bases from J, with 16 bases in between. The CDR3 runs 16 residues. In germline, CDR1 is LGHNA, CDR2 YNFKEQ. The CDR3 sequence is CASSQGSTGWSEKLFF. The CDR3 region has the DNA TGTGCCAGCAGCCAAGGTAGCACTGGATGGAGTGAAAAACTGTTTTTT.

The CDR3: CASSRGNPGEQYF. The CDR3, as DNA: TGTGCCAGCAGCCGGGGGAACCCGGGCGAGCAGTACTTC. This chain uses TRBV7-3 with TRBJ2-7; D is perhaps TRBD2 (6 bases). The CDR3 has 13 residues. The V end was cut by 5 bases, the J end by 6 bases, with 14 bases between. Germline CDR1 SGHTA, CDR2 FQGTGA.

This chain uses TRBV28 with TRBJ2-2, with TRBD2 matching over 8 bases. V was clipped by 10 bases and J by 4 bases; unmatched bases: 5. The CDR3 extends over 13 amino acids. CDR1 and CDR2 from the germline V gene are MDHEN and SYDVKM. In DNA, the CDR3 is TGTGCCACCGGGAGGGCCGTCACCGGGGAGCTGTTTTTT. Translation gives CATGRAVTGELFF.

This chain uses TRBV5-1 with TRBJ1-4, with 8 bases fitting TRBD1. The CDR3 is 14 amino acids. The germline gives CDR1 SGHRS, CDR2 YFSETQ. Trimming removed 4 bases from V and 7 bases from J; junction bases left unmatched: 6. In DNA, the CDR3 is TGCGCCAGCAGCCCGGACAGGGTTGGTGAAAAACTGTTTTTT. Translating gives CASSPDRVGEKLFF. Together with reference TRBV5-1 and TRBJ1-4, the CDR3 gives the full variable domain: KAGVTQTPRYLIKTRGQQVTLSCSPISGHRSVSWYQQTPGQGLQFLFEYFSETQRNKGNFPGRFSGRQFSNSRSEMNVSTLELGDSALYLCASSPDRVGEKLFFGSGTQLSVL.

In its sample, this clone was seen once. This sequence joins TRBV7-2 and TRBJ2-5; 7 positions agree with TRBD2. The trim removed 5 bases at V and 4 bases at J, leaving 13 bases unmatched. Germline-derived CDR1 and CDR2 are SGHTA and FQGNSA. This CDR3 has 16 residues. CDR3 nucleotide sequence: TGTGCCAGCAGCCCGCCAGGACTAGTTGGACGAGAGACCCAGTACTTC. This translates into CASSPPGLVGRETQYF. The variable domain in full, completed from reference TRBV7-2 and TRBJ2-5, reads GAGVSQSPSNKVTEKGKDVELRCDPISGHTALYWYRQSLGQGLEFLIYFQGNSAPDKSGLPSDRFSAERTGGSVSTLTIQRTQQEDSAVYLCASSPPGLVGRETQYFGPGTRLLVL.

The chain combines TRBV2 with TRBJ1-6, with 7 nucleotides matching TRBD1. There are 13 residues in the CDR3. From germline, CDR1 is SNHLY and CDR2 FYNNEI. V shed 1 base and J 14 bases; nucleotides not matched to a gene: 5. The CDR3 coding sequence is TGTGCCAGCAGTGAAGACAGGGGAAGGGCCCTCCACTTT. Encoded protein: CASSEDRGRALHF.

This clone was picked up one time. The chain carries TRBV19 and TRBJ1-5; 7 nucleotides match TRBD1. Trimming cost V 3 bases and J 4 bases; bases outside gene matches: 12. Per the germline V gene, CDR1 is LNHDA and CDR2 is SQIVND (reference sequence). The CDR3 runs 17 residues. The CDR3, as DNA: TGTGCCAGTAGTATCCCACGACCGACAGGGCTGAATCAGCCCCAGCATTTT. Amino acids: CASSIPRPTGLNQPQHF.

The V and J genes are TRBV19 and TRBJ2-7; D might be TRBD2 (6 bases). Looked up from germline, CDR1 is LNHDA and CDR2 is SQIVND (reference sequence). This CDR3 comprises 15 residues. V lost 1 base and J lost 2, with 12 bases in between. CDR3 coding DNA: TGTGCCAGTAGTATAGGGGCGGGGCCAACCTACGAGCAGTACTTC. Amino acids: CASSIGAGPTYEQYF.

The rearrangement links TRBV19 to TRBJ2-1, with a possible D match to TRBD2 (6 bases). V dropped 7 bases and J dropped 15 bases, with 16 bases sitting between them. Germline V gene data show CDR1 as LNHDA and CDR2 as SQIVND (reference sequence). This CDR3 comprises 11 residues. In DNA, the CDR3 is TGTGCCAGTATCCTGGGAGGATCCCGGTTCTTC. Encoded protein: CASILGGSRFF.

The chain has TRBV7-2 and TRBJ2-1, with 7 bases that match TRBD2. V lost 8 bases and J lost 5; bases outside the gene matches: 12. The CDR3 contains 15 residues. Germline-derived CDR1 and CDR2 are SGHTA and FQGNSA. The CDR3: CASSLPGGGDNEQFF. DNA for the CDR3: TGTGCCAGCTCTCTACCGGGGGGAGGGGACAATGAGCAGTTCTTC.

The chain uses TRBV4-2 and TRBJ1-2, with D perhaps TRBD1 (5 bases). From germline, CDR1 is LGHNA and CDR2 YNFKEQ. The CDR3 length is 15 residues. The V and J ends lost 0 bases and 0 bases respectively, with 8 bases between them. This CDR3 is CASSQDDSSNYGYTF. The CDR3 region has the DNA TGTGCCAGCAGCCAAGATGACAGCTCTAACTATGGCTACACCTTC.

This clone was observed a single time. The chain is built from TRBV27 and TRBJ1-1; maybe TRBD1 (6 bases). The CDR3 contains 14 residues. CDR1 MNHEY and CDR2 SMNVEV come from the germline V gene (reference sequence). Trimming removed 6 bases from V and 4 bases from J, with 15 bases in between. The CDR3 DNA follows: TGTGCCAGCAGCCCACAGGGAGGGGTCACTGAAGCTTTCTTT. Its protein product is CASSPQGGVTEAFF.

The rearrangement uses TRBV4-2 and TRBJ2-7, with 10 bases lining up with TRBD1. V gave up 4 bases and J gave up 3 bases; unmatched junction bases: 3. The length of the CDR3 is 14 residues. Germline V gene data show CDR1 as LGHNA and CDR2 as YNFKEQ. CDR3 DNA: TGTGCCAGCAGCCCCGGGACAGGGGACTACGAGCAGTACTTC. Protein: CASSPGTGDYEQYF.

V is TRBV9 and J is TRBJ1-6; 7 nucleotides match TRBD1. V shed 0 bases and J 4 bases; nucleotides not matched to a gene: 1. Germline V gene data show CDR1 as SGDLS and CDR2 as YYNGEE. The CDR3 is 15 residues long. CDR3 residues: CASSVGQGYNSPLHF. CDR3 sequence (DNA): TGTGCCAGCAGCGTAGGACAGGGATATAATTCACCCCTCCACTTT.

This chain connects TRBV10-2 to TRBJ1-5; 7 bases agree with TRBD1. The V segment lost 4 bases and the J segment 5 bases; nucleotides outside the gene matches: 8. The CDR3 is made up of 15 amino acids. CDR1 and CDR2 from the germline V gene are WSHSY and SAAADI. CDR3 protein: CASSAGTEGDQPQHF. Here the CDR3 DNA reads TGCGCCAGCAGTGCCGGGACAGAGGGAGATCAGCCCCAGCATTTT.

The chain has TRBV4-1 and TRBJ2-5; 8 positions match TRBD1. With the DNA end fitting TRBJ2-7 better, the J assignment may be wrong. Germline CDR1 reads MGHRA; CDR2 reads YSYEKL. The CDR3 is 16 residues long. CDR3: CASSPRTGISTYEQYF. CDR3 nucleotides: TGCGCCAGCAGCCCGCGGACAGGGATTTCAACCTACGAGCAGTACTTC.

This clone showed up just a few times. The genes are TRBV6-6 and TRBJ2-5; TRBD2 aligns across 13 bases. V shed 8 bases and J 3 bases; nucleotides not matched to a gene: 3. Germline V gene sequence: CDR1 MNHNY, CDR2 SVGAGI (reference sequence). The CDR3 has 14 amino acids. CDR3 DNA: TGTGCCAGCGGCGGACTAGCGGGGGAAGAGACCCAGTACTTC. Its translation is CASGGLAGEETQYF.

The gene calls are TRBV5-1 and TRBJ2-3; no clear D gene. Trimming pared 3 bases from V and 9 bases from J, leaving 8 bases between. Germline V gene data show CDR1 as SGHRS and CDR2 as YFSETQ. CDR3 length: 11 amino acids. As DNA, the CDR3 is TGCGCCAGCAGCTACGAGAAAACGCAGTATTTT. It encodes CASSYEKTQYF.

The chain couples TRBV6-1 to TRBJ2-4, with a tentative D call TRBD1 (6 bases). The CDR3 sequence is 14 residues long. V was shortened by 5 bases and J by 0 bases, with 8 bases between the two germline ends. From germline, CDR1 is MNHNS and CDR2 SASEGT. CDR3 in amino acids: CASSTQGAKNIQYF. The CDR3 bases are TGTGCCAGCAGTACACAGGGAGCCAAAAACATTCAGTACTTC.

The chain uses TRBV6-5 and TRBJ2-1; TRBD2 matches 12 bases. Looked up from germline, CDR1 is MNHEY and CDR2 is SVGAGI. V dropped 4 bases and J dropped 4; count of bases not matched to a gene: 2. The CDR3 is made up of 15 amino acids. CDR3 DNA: TGTGCCAGCAGTTTAGGACTAGCGGGGTACAATGAGCAGTTCTTC. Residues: CASSLGLAGYNEQFF.

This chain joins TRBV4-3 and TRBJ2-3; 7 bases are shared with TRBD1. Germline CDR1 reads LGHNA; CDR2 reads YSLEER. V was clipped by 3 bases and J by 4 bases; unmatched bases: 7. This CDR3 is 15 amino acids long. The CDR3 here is CASSQKKGASDTQYF. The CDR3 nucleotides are TGCGCCAGCAGCCAGAAAAAGGGGGCTTCAGATACGCAGTATTTT.